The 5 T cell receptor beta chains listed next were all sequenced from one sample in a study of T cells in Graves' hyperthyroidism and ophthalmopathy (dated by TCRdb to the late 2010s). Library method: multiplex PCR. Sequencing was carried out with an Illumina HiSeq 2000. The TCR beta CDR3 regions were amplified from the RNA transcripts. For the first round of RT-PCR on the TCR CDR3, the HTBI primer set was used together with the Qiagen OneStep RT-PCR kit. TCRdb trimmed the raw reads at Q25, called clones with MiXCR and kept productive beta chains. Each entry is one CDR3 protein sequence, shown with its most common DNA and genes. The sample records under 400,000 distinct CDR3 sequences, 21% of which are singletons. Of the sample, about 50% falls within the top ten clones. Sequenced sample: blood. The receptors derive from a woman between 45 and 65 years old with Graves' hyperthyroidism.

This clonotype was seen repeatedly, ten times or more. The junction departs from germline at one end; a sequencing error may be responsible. The CDR3 nucleotides read TGTGCCACCAGTTGGGCGGGGGCCTCCCACAATGAGCAGTTCTTC. The encoded protein is CATSWAGASHNEQFF. V usage is TRBV24-1 and J usage is TRBJ2-1, with TRBD2 as a possible D gene (7 bases). In germline, CDR1 is KGHDR, CDR2 SFDVKD. The CDR3 loop spans 15 amino acids.

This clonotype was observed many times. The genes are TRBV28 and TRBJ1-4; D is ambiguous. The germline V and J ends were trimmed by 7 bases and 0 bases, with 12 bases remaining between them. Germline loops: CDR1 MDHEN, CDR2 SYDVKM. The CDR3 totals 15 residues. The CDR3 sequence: CASIRRGATNEKLFF. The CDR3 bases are TGTGCCAGCATCCGACGGGGTGCAACTAATGAAAAACTGTTTTTT. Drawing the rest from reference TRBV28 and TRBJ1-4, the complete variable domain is DVKVTQSSRYLVKRTGEKVFLECVQDMDHENMFWYRQDPGLGLRLIYFSYDVKMKEKGDIPEGYSVSREKKERFSLILESASTNQTSMYLCASIRRGATNEKLFFGSGTQLSVL.

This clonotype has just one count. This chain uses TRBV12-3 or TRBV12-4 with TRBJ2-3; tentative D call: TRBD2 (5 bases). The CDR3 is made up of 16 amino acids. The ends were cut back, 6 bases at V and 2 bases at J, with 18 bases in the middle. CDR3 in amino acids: CASSPGERRYTDTQYF. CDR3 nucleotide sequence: TGTGCCAGCAGCCCCGGGGAAAGGCGATACACAGATACGCAGTATTTT.

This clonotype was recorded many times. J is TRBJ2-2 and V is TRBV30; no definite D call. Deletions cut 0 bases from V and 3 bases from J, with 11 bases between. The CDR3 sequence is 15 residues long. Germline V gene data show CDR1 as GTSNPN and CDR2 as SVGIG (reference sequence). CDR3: CAWSVRTWYTGELFF. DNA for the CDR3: TGTGCCTGGAGTGTTAGAACGTGGTACACCGGGGAGCTGTTTTTT.

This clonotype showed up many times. The DNA for the CDR3 is TGTGCCAGCAGTTCTCCGGGACATTTGATCCAAGAGACCCAGTACTTC. Translated, it gives CASSSPGHLIQETQYF. The rearrangement joins TRBV28 to TRBJ2-5; a weak D match, TRBD1 (6 bases). Germline CDR1 is MDHEN and CDR2 is SYDVKM. This CDR3 contains 16 residues. V lost 4 bases to trimming and J lost 1 base, with 16 bases between them.